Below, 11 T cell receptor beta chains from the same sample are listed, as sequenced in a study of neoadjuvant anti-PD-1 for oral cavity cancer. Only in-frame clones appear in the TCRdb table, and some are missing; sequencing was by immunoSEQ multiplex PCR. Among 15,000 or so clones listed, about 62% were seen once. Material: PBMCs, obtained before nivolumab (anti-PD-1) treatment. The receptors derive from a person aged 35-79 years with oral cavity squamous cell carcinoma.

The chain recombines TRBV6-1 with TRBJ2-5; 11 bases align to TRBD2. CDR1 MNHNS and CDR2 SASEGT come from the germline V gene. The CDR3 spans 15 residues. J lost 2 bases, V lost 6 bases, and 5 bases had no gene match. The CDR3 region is CASSLAGGLQETQYF. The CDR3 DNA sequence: TGTGCCAGCAGCTTAGCGGGGGGGTTACAAGAGACCCAGTACTTC.

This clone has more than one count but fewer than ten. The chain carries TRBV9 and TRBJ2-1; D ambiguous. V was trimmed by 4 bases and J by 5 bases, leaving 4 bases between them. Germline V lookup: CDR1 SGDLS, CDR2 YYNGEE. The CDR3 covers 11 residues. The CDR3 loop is CASSPNNEQFF. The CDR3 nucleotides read TGTGCCAGCAGCCCCAACAATGAGCAGTTCTTC.

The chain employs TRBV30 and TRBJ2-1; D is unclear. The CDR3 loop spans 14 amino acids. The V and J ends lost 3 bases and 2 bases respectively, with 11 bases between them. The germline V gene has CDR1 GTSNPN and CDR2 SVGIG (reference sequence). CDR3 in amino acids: CAWSPGPTYNEQFF. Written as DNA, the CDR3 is TGTGCCTGGAGCCCGGGCCCCACCTACAATGAGCAGTTCTTC.

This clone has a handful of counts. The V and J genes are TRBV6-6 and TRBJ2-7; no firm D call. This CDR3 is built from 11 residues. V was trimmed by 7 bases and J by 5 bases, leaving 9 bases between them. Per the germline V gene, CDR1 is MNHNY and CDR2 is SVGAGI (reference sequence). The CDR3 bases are TGTGCCAGCACCAGCCTGGACGAGCAGTACTTC. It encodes CASTSLDEQYF.

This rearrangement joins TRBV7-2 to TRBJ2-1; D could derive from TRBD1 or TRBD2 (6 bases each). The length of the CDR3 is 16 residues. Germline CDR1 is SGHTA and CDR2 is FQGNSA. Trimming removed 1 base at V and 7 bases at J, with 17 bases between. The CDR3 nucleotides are TGTGCCAGCAGCTTAGGCAGAAGGGGGGAGTGGAATGAGCAGTTCTTC. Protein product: CASSLGRRGEWNEQFF.

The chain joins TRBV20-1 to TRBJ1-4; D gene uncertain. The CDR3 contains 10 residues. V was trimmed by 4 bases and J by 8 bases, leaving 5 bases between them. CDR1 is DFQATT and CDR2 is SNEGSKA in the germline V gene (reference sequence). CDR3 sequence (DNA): TGCAGTGCTAAGAGAGAAAAACTGTTTTTT. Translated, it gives CSAKREKLFF.

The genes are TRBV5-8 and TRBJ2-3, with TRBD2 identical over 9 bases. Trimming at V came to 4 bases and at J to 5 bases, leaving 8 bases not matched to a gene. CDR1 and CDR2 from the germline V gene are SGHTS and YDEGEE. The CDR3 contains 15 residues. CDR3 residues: CASSIAGGQGDTQYF. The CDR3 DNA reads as TGTGCCAGCAGCATCGCGGGGGGGCAGGGAGATACGCAGTATTTT.

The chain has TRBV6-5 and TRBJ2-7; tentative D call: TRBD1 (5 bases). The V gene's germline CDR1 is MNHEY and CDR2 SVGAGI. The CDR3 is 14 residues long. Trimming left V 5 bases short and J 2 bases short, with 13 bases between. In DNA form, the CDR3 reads TGTGCCAGCAGTCCCTCAGGGATCGCCTACGAGCAGTACTTC. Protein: CASSPSGIAYEQYF.

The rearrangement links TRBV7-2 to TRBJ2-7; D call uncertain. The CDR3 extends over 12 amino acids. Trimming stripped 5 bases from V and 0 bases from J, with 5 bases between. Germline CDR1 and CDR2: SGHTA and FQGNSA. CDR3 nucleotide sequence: TGTGCCAGCAGCCCCAACTCCTACGAGCAGTACTTC. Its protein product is CASSPNSYEQYF.

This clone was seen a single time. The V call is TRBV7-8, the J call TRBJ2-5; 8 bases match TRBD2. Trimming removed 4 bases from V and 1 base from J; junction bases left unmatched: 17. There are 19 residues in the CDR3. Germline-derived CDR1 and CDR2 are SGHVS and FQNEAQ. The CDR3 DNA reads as TGTGCCAGCAGCTCGAACGTGTTCGGGGGGGGATATACCCAAGAGACCCAGTACTTC. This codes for CASSSNVFGGGYTQETQYF.

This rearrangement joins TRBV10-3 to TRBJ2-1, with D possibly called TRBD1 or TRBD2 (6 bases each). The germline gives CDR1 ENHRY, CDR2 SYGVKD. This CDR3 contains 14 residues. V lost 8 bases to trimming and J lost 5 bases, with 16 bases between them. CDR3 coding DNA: TGTGCCATCGGGGGCACTAGCAGCCACAATGAGCAGTTCTTC. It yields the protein CAIGGTSSHNEQFF.